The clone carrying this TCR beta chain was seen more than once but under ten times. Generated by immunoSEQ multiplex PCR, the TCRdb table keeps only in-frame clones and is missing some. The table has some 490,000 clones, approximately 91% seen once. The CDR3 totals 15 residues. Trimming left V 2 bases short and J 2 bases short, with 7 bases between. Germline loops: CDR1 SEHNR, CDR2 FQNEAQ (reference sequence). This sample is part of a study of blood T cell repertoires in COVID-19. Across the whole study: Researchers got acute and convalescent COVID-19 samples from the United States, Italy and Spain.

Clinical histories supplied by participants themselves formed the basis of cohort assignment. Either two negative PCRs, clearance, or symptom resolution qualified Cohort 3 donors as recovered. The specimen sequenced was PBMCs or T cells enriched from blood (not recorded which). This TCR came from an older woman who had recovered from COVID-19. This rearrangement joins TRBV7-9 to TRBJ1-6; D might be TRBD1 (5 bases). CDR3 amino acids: CASSLQGTYNSPLHF. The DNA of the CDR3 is TGTGCCAGCAGCTTACAGGGAACCTATAATTCACCCCTCCACTTT.